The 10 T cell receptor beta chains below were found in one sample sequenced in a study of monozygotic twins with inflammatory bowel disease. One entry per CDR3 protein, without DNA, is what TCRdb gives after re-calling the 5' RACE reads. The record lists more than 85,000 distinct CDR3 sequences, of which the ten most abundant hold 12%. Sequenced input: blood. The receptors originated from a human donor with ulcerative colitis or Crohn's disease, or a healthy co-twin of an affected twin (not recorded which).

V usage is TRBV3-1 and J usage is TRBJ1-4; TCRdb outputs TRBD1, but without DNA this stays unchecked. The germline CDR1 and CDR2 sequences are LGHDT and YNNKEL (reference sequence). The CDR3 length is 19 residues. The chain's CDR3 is CASSHRRDRGLTTNEKLFF.

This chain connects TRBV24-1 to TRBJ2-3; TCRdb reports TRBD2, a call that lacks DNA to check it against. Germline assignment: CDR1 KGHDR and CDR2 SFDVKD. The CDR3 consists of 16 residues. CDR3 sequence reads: CATSDQGDYFADTQYF.

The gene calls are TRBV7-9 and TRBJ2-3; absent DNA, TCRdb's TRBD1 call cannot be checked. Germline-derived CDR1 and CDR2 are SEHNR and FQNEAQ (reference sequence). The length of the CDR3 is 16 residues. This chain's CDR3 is CASSSPDRGIADTQYF.

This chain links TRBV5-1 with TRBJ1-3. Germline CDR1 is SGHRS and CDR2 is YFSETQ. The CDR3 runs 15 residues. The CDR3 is CASSLGVTTGNTIYF.

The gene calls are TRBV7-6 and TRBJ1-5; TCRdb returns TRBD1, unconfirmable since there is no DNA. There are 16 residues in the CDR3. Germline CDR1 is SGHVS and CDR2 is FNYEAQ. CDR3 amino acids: CASSLGWGGGNQPQHF. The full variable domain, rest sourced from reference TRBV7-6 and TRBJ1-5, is GAGVSQSPRYKVTKRGQDVALRCDPISGHVSLYWYRQALGQGPEFLTYFNYEAQQDKSGLPNDRFSAERPEGSISTLTIQRTEQRDSAMYRCASSLGWGGGNQPQHFGDGTRLSIL.

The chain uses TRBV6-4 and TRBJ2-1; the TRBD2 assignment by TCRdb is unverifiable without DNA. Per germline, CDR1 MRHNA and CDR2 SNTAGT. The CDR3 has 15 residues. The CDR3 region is CASSVLAGPRGEQFF.

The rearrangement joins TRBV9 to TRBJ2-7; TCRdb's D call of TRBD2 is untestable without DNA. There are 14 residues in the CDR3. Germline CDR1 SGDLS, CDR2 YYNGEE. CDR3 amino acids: CASSGGLGGYEQYF.

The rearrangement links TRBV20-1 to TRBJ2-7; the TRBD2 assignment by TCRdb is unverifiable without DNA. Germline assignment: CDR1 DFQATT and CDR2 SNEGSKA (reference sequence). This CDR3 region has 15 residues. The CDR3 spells CSARGKREPPYEQYF.

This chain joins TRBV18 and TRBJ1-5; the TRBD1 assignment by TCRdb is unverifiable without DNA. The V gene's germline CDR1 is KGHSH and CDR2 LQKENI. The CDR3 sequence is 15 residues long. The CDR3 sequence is CASSPSQGGNQPQHF. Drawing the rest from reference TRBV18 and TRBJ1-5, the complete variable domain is NAGVMQNPRHLVRRRGQEARLRCSPMKGHSHVYWYRQLPEEGLKFMVYLQKENIIDESGMPKERFSAEFPKEGPSILRIQQVVRGDSAAYFCASSPSQGGNQPQHFGDGTRLSIL.

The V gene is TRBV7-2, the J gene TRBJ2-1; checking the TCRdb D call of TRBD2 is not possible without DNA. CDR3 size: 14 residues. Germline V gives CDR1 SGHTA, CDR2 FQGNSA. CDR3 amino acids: CASSAQGGFSEQFF. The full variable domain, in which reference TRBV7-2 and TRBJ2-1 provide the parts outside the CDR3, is GAGVSQSPSNKVTEKGKDVELRCDPISGHTALYWYRQSLGQGLEFLIYFQGNSAPDKSGLPSDRFSAERTGGSVSTLTIQRTQQEDSAVYLCASSAQGGFSEQFFGPGTRLTVL.